The 9 T cell receptor beta chains below were found in one sample sequenced in a study of shared clonotypes between healthy human individuals. Libraries were prepared by immunoSEQ multiplex PCR; TCRdb keeps only in-frame clonotypes and omits some of them. The table shows some 1,400,000 clones, with approximately 97% occurring only once. The sample consisted of naive CD4+ T cells sorted from blood. Indicated subset: CD45RA+ positively selected. Receptors originate from a man aged 25 to 45 in good health.

This clone was seen only once. The chain carries TRBV19 and TRBJ2-6, with D possibly being TRBD2 (6 bases). The CDR3 has 17 amino acids. V was cut by 5 bases and J by 1 base, with 15 bases left in between. The germline V gene has CDR1 LNHDA and CDR2 SQIVND (reference sequence). CDR3 coding DNA: TGTGCCAGTAGTCCAAGGGCAGGAGGGTCTGGGGCCAACGTCCTGACTTTC. Translation gives CASSPRAGGSGANVLTF.

The V gene is TRBV19, the J gene TRBJ1-1; no clear D. V was shortened by 5 bases and J by 1 base, with 5 bases between the two germline ends. This CDR3 comprises 12 residues. Germline V lookup: CDR1 LNHDA, CDR2 SQIVND (reference sequence). CDR3 amino acids: CASSLGNTEAFF. The CDR3 bases are TGTGCCAGTAGTCTGGGGAACACTGAAGCTTTCTTT.

This sequence joins TRBV18 and TRBJ1-1; no definite D call. Germline-derived CDR1 and CDR2 are KGHSH and LQKENI. The CDR3 has 12 residues. V was clipped by 0 bases and J by 10 bases, with 9 bases between them. CDR3 bases: TGTGCCAGCTCACCACCCGGCATCGGAGCTTTCTTT. Translation: CASSPPGIGAFF.

The genes are TRBV6-5 and TRBJ1-2; 7 nucleotides align to TRBD1. In germline, CDR1 is MNHEY, CDR2 SVGAGI. The CDR3 contains 14 residues. V lost 5 bases to trimming and J lost 7 bases; unmatched junction nucleotides: 10. CDR3 nucleotide sequence: TGTGCCAGCAGTGGGTTGAGACAGGGATTTGGCTACACCTTC. Encoded protein: CASSGLRQGFGYTF.

This clone was seen only once. The genes are TRBV5-1 and TRBJ1-1, with TRBD1 as a possible D gene (5 bases). The CDR3 is 15 amino acids. V shed 0 bases and J shed 3 bases, with 12 bases lying between them. Germline V gives CDR1 SGHRS, CDR2 YFSETQ. For the CDR3, the DNA is TGCGCCAGCAGCTTGGAGGCAGGGCGAGACACTGAAGCTTTCTTT. As protein: CASSLEAGRDTEAFF.

The rearrangement uses TRBV9 and TRBJ2-1; possible D gene TRBD2, 5 bases. The ends were cut back, 4 bases at V and 3 bases at J, with 20 bases in the middle. This CDR3 has 17 residues. In germline, CDR1 is SGDLS, CDR2 YYNGEE. Here the CDR3 reads CASSPSGADKDYNEQFF. The DNA for the CDR3 is TGTGCCAGCAGCCCCTCCGGAGCGGATAAAGACTACAATGAGCAGTTCTTC.

The chain carries TRBV15 and TRBJ2-1; D perhaps matches TRBD2 (5 bases). V lost 5 bases and J 0 bases, leaving 5 bases between the germline ends. Germline V gene lookup returns CDR1 LNHNV and CDR2 YYDKDF (reference sequence). The CDR3 has 13 residues. CDR3 protein: CATSGSSYNEQFF. The CDR3 region has the DNA TGTGCCACCAGCGGGAGCTCCTACAATGAGCAGTTCTTC.

This clone was recorded only once. This sequence joins TRBV29-1 and TRBJ2-1; D is tentatively TRBD1 or TRBD2 (5 bases each). The germline V and J ends were trimmed by 4 bases and 0 bases, with 22 bases remaining between them. Germline V CDR1 and CDR2: SQVTM, ANQGSEA. This CDR3 contains 18 residues. CDR3 nucleotide sequence: TGCAGCGTTGTTGGGGACCGAGGGGCTGCAAGCTCCTACAATGAGCAGTTCTTC. It encodes CSVVGDRGAASSYNEQFF.

Note on this clone: Other DNA sequences in this sample translate to the same CDR3. The rearrangement joins TRBV7-9 to TRBJ2-5; D not resolved. V was clipped by 3 bases and J by 5 bases, with 4 bases between them. Germline V gene sequence: CDR1 SEHNR, CDR2 FQNEAQ (reference sequence). This CDR3 has 11 residues. The CDR3: CASSFSETQYF. The CDR3 nucleotides read TGTGCCAGCAGCTTTTCGGAGACCCAGTACTTC.